This paragraph reports one TCR beta chain. Its specificity is not known. It was 5'RACE with constant-segment primers that produced the TCR alpha and TCR beta cDNA libraries, which carried sample barcodes and UMIs. One entry per CDR3 protein, called by TCRdb with MiXCR from the 5' RACE reads. The sample holds hundreds of thousands of distinct CDR3 sequences, roughly 15% seen once. The data belong to a study of T-cell memory formation after mild COVID-19. The study, taken as a whole, reports: From day 15 to 85, contracting clones were balanced between CD4 and CD8, whereas later expanders leaned toward CD4+. Confirmation was lacking for SARS-CoV-2 specificity of second-wave clones that peaked on day 37. Some SARS-CoV-2-responding clones were already detected in memory before infection.

This CDR3 region has 13 residues. Deletions cut 6 bases from V and 3 bases from J, with 11 bases between. This TCR derives from a man between 18 and 35 years old who had mild COVID-19 (a few samples of this study predate the infection). Cell type and time point are not known. Sequencing was carried out using PBMCs or a T cell subset sorted from them (not recorded which). The rearrangement joins TRBV12-3 or TRBV12-4 to TRBJ1-1; D unclear. CDR3 sequence: CASRLRLHTEAFF. The DNA for the CDR3 is TGTGCCAGCAGGTTGAGGCTGCACACTGAAGCTTTCTTT.